These 6 T cell receptor beta chains came from one sample sequenced in a study of blood T cell repertoires in COVID-19. Produced via immunoSEQ multiplex PCR; TCRdb's table is partial and in-frame only. The repertoire has over 150,000 clones, 70% to 90% of them found once; the top ten carry 15% to 20%. Sequencing was performed on peripheral blood. Receptor source: a man between 45 and 60 years old with COVID-19, enrolled during active disease.

The chain uses TRBV28 and TRBJ1-2; unclear D gene. The CDR3 sequence is 12 residues long. V was clipped by 6 bases and J by 5 bases, with 10 bases between them. CDR1 and CDR2 (germline): MDHEN, SYDVKM. Here the CDR3 DNA reads TGTGCCAGCAGCCAGGCAGTTTATGGCTACACCTTC. Encoded protein: CASSQAVYGYTF.

Turning to this clone: Other DNA sequences in this sample translate to the same CDR3. The rearrangement links TRBV5-1 to TRBJ2-7; 15 positions match TRBD2. CDR3 length: 15 amino acids. Germline lookup yields CDR1 SGHRS and CDR2 YFSETQ. With 3 bases clipped from V and 4 bases from J, the junction kept 2 bases outside the gene matches. This chain's CDR3 is CASSSGLAGGYEQYF. The CDR3 DNA follows: TGCGCCAGCAGCTCCGGACTAGCGGGAGGGTACGAGCAGTACTTC.

The chain has TRBV6-6 and TRBJ2-1; no definite D call. The CDR3 totals 10 residues. Germline values: CDR1 MNHNY, CDR2 SVGAGI (reference sequence). Trimming cost V 8 bases and J 8 bases, with 7 bases left between them. CDR3 in amino acids: CASSNYEQFF. Here the CDR3 DNA reads TGTGCCAGCTCTAATTATGAGCAGTTCTTC.

The chain combines TRBV5-1 with TRBJ1-1; the D is unclear. The germline gives CDR1 SGHRS, CDR2 YFSETQ. This CDR3 has 16 amino acids. Trimming shortened V by 4 bases and J by 0 bases, and 16 bases separated the two germline ends. This CDR3 is CASSPIPQAMNTEAFF. The CDR3 coding sequence is TGCGCCAGCAGCCCAATACCCCAGGCCATGAACACTGAAGCTTTCTTT.

The chain carries TRBV19 and TRBJ1-1; D is unclear. CDR1 and CDR2 from the germline V gene are LNHDA and SQIVND (reference sequence). The CDR3 has 13 amino acids. The V end was cut by 5 bases, the J end by 1 base, with 8 bases between. CDR3 region: CASSASQNTEAFF. In nucleotides, the CDR3 is TGTGCCAGTAGTGCTTCACAGAACACTGAAGCTTTCTTT.

The chain has TRBV7-2 and TRBJ2-2; 10 positions match TRBD1. V was pared by 5 bases and J by 1 base, with 1 base of the junction left unmatched. CDR1 is SGHTA, CDR2 FQGNSA, per germline. CDR3 length equals 15 residues. This CDR3 is CASSRDRGNTGELFF. The CDR3 DNA is TGTGCCAGCAGCCGGGACAGGGGGAACACCGGGGAGCTGTTTTTT.